This is a list of T cell receptor beta chains from one sample in a study of shared clonotypes between healthy human individuals. Sequencing used immunoSEQ multiplex PCR; TCRdb keeps in-frame clones, though not all of them. Among more than 1 million clones, approximately 78% were seen once, and the ten largest hold about 0.52%. The sequenced material came from memory CD4+ T cells from PBMCs. These receptors were taken from a man younger than 35 in good health. Some clones in this sample may be carry-over from other donors' samples. Each CDR3 is given with its conserved first and last residue. D genes are given only for firm matches. Clone size is stated in some rows and not others, as once, few, many or a class when expanded.

.,TRBD2,TRBV10-3,TRBJ2-2,TGTGCCATCAGCCCTGGGGCGGGAGGTAACACCGGGGAGCTGTTTTTT,CAISPGAGGNTGELFF
once,.,TRBV7-9,TRBJ2-6,TGTGCCAGCAGCTTAGCTCCGGACAGCTACTTTTCTGGGGCCAACGTCCTGACTTTC,CASSLAPDSYFSGANVLTF
.,.,TRBV18,TRBJ1-3,TGTGCCAGCTCATCGACAGCCCAGAACACCATATATTTT,CASSSTAQNTIYF
.,.,TRBV27,TRBJ2-3,TGTGCCAGCAGTGGGAAGTTTCTTACAGATACGCAGTATTTT,CASSGKFLTDTQYF
.,.,TRBV7-2,TRBJ2-1,TGTGCCAGCAGCTTAGGCCCATCCAACAACAATGAGCAGTTCTTC,CASSLGPSNNNEQFF
.,.,TRBV2,TRBJ1-4,TGTGCCAGCAGTGGAGCCATTTCGCGGCAAAATGAAAAACTGTTTTTT,CASSGAISRQNEKLFF
.,.,TRBV7-8,TRBJ2-4,TGTGCCAGCAGCTTAAGTGGGAGAGGAAACATTCAGTACTTC,CASSLSGRGNIQYF
.,.,TRBV6-5,TRBJ2-2,TGTGCCAGCAACACGGGACTCCCCTCCACCGGGGAGCTGTTTTTT,CASNTGLPSTGELFF
.,.,TRBV5-1,TRBJ2-5,TGCGCCAGCAGCTTACTAGGTCTGGGAGAGACCCAGTACTTC,CASSLLGLGETQYF
.,TRBD2,TRBV23-1,TRBJ2-3,TGCGCCAGCAGCCTTCTAGCGGGAGTATGTGATACGCAGTATTTT,CASSLLAGVCDTQYF